This T cell receptor (beta chain) was sequenced during a study of cytomegalovirus exposure and HLA in healthy donors. Study outcomes and limitations: The study assumed roughly uniform donor sequencing depth for presence/absence analyses.

The study ran its PCR with 60 Vbeta and 13 Jbeta primers. Method: immunoSEQ multiplex PCR; TCRdb's copy keeps in-frame clones and lacks some. This table holds 150,000 or so clones, about three quarters found once. This clone has a handful of counts. Antigen specificity is unknown. The origin of this receptor is a female donor in good health and CMV-seronegative. Sequences were obtained from PBMCs.

The CDR3 sequence: CASSTESYGYTF. CDR3 sequence (DNA): TGTGCCAGCAGCACCGAGAGCTATGGCTACACCTTC. The rearrangement uses TRBV7-9 and TRBJ1-2, with D unclear. This CDR3 region has 12 residues. Germline CDR1 and CDR2: SEHNR and FQNEAQ (reference sequence). Trimming stripped 5 bases from V and 4 bases from J, with 8 bases between.